This T cell receptor beta chain was profiled in a study of graft-versus-host responses after intestinal transplantation. Turning to the study itself: Anti-thymocyte globulin induction was given to all recipients, followed by tacrolimus and steroids for approximately three years.

Method: immunoSEQ multiplex PCR; TCRdb's copy keeps in-frame clones and lacks some. The sample consists of about 39,000 clones, 93% of them appearing once. Comment on this clone: What it binds is unknown.

Overall study findings and caveats: Recipient bone marrow held GvH clones, some seen earlier in ileum or blood. There was an association between peak levels of circulating GvH clones and early post-transplant HvG declines.

Trimming left V 5 bases short and J 0 bases short, with 19 bases between. The germline gives CDR1 MDHEN, CDR2 SYDVKM. This CDR3 comprises 18 residues. V usage is TRBV28 and J usage is TRBJ2-2; the D gene is possibly TRBD1 (5 bases). The receptor was derived from a human donor who was the organ donor for an intestinal transplant. This specimen was unstimulated CD8+ T cells sorted from spleen or lymph node cells, taken before transplant. In nucleotides, the CDR3 is TGTGCCAGCAGTAATTACCCCAAGACAGATGCGAACACCGGGGAGCTGTTTTTT. Protein sequence: CASSNYPKTDANTGELFF.